Detailed here is one T cell receptor beta chain. This clonotype was seen many times. Its target antigen remains unknown. Per-base qualities were not stored, and no clone one base away is much larger. These data originate in a study of regulatory T cells in long-lasting Graves disease (dated by TCRdb to the early 2020s). Concerning the study at large: Persistent Graves' disease meant more than 5 years of antithyroid drug treatment with TSH receptor autoantibodies that stayed positive. On average, persistent Graves' disease patients in the clinical cohort had been on antithyroid drugs for approximately ten years. The study was conducted in China and was registered as a clinical trial. A total of some 33 samples were covered by TCR sequencing, comprising roughly 13 persistent and roughly 20 newly diagnosed Graves' disease patients. Peripheral blood TCR sequencing and RNA sequencing compared persistent Graves' disease patients with newly diagnosed Graves' disease patients. Broad study findings and their caveats: Persistent patients shared more public clonotypes among themselves (around 3,000) than newly diagnosed patients did (over 950). Compared with newly diagnosed patients, patients with persistent Graves' disease had lower TCR Shannon entropy and fewer highly expanded clones, which suggests clonal expansion. TRBV28, TRBJ1-2 and TRBJ2-5 were preferentially used in persistent disease, while TRBV20-1 and TRBJ2-1 were favored in newly diagnosed disease. The small sample size was acknowledged by the authors as a limitation that may reduce accuracy. Peripheral blood alone was examined, since thyroid tissue, which constituted the primary lesion, could not be accessed. Sequencing and analysis were limited to the TCR beta chain.

According to the germline V gene, CDR1 reads MNHEY and CDR2 reads SVGEGT. From its cysteine to its phenylalanine, the CDR3 spans 15 amino acids. Only the CDR3 DNA stays, 45 bases, in frame from base 1. Trimming accounts for 0 bases at V and 7 bases at J, while the number of junction bases matched to no gene is 7. Interpreted using the paper, the time point label stands for: persistent/refractory GD, antithyroid drugs over 5 years with positive TRAb. For both TCR sequencing and RNA sequencing, RNA was extracted from PBMCs in TRIzol. The diagnosis of Graves' disease followed American Thyroid Association guidelines. Patients were recruited from an endocrinology department in Xi'an, China. From each patient, approximately 10 milliliters of peripheral blood was collected into an EDTA anticoagulant tube. Ficoll Paque Plus density gradient separation was used to isolate PBMCs, and no additional T cell sorting was done. RNA quality was checked with an Agilent 2100 Bioanalyzer and agarose gel, and concentration with a NanoDrop 2000.

Libraries were built with multiplex PCR. TCRdb lists the instrument as Illumina HiSeq 4000. iRepertoire HTBI primers and Arm-PCR amplification of CDR3 regions were used to construct TCR beta libraries. Before sequencing, the PCR products went through gel purification. In the paper's pipeline: Gene usage analysis of CDR3 amino acid clonotypes used the approximately 62 TRBV and approximately 13 TRBJ segments found across samples. COPE and FqMerger were used to merge filtered high-quality paired reads into contigs. BLAST was used to align contigs to IMGT TRBV, TRBD and TRBJ reference genes, with CDR3 defined following IMGT. Any clonotype with a frequency above 0.1% was counted as a highly expanded clone. Repertoire diversity was measured by Shannon entropy, and V-J evenness by the Gini coefficient. A clonotype was considered public if more than one individual shared it. The public reads were reanalyzed by TCRdb: fastp trimming at Q25, MiXCR alignment, in-frame beta chains only. Merged by CDR3 protein, the rows form single entries marked with the most common genes and DNA. The V and J calls and clone size are TCRdb's, not the authors'. Across this sample there are 500,000 to 700,000 distinct CDR3 sequences, with around 30% seen only once. Together, the top ten hold about two fifths of the sample.

The clonotype comes from a female donor with Graves disease. The specimen comprised peripheral blood mononuclear cells (PBMCs), sampled when the disease was refractory, from a patient treated with antithyroid drugs. The sequence links TRBV6-2 or TRBV6-3 to TRBJ2-7; the junction holds 9 bases that match TRBD2. CDR3 reads: CASSYSSAGGWEQYF. The bases are TGTGCCAGCAGTTACTCGTCAGCGGGAGGATGGGAGCAGTACTTC.